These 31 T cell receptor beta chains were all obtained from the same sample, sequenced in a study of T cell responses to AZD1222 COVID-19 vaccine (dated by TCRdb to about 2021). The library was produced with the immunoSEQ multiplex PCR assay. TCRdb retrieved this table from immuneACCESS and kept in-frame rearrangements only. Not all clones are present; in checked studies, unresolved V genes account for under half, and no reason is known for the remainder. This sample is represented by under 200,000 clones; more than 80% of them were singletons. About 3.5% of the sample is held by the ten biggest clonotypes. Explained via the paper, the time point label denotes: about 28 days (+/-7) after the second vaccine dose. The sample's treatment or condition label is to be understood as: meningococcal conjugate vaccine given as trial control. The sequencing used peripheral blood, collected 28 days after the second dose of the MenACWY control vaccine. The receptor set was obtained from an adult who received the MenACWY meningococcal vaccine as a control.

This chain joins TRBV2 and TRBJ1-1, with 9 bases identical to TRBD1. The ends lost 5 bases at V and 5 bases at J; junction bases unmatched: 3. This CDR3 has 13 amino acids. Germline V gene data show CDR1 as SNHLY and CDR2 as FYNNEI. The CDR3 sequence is CASSLGQGTEAFF. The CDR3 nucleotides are TGTGCCAGCAGTTTGGGACAGGGTACTGAAGCTTTCTTT.

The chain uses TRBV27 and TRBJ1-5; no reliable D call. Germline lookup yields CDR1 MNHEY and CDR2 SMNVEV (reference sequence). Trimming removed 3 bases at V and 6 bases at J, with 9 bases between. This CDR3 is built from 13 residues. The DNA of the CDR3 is TGTGCCAGCAGTTTTGAGGGCTTTCAGCCCCAGCATTTT. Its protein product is CASSFEGFQPQHF.

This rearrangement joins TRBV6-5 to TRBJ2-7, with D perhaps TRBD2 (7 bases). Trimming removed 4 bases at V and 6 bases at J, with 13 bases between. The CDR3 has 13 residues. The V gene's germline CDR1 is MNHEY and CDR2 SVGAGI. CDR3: CASSSGGRGEQYF. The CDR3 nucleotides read TGTGCCAGCAGTTCCGGGGGGCGAGGCGAGCAGTACTTC.

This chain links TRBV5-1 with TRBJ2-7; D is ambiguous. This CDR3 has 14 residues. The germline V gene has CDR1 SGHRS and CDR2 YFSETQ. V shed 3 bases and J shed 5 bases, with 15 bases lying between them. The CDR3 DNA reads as TGCGCCAGCAGCTCGGAACCCAGGACCGACGAGCAGTACTTC. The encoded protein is CASSSEPRTDEQYF. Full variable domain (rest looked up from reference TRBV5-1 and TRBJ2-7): KAGVTQTPRYLIKTRGQQVTLSCSPISGHRSVSWYQQTPGQGLQFLFEYFSETQRNKGNFPGRFSGRQFSNSRSEMNVSTLELGDSALYLCASSSEPRTDEQYFGPGTRLTVT.

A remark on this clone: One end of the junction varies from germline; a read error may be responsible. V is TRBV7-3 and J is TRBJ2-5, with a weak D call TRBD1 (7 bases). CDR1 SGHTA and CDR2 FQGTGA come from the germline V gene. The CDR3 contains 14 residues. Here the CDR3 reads CASSSAGGQGTQYF. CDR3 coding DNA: TGTGCCAGCAGCTCAGCAGGGGGGCAAGGGACCCAGTACTTC.

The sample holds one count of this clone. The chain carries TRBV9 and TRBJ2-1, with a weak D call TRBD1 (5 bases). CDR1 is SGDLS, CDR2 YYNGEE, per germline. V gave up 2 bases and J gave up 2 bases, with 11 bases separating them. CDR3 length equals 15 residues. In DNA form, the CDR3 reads TGTGCCAGCAGCGTGGGGCCTCGCCCCTACAATGAGCAGTTCTTC. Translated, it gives CASSVGPRPYNEQFF.

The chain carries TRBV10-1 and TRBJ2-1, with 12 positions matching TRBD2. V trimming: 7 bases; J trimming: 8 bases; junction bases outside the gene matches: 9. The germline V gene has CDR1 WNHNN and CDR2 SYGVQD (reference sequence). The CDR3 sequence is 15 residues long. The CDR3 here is CASIGTSGLVHEQFF. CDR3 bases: TGCGCCAGCATTGGGACTAGCGGGCTGGTTCATGAGCAGTTCTTC.

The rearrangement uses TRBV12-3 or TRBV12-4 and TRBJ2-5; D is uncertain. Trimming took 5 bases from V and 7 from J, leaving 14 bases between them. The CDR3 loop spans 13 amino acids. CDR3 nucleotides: TGTGCCAGCAGTCCTACTGGCTGGGGGACCCAGTACTTC. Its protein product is CASSPTGWGTQYF.

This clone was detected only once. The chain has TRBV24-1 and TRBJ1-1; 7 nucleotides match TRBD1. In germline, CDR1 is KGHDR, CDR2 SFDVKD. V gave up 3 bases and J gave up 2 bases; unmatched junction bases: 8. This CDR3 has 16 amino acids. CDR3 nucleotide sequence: TGTGCCACCAGTGATGCACAGGGGCACGGCAACACTGAAGCTTTCTTT. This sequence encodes CATSDAQGHGNTEAFF.

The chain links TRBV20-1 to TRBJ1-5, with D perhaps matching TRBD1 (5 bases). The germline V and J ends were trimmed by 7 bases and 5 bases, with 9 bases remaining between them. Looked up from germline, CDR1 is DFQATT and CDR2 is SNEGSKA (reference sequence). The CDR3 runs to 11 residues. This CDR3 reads CSVVRDQPQHF. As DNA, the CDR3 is TGCAGTGTGGTCAGGGATCAGCCCCAGCATTTT.

CDR3 in DNA: TGTGCCAGCAGCTTAACAAGGGGGGTCCCCAATGAGCAGTTCTTC. Its translation: CASSLTRGVPNEQFF. This chain uses TRBV7-3 with TRBJ2-1; the D gene could be TRBD1 or TRBD2 (6 bases each). The CDR3 loop spans 15 amino acids. Trimming cost V 0 bases and J 6 bases, with 12 bases left between them. The germline CDR1 and CDR2 sequences are SGHTA and FQGTGA.

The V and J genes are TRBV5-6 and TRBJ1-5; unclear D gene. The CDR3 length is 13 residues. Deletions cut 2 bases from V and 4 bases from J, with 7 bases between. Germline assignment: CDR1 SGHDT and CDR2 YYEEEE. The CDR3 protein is CASSFRGNQPQHF. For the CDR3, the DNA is TGTGCCAGCAGCTTCAGAGGGAATCAGCCCCAGCATTTT.

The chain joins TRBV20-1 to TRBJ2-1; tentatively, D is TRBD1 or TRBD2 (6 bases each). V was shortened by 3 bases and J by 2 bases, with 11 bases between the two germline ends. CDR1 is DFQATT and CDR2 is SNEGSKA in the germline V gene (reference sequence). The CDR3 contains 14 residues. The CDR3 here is CSASVGGTYNEQFF. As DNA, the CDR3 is TGCAGTGCTAGTGTAGGGGGGACCTACAATGAGCAGTTCTTC.

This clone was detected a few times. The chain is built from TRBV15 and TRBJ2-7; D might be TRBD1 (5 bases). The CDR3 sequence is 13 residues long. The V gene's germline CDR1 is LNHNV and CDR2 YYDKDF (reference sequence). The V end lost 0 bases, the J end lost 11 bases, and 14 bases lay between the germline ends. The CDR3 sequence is CATSRDRGSLKYF. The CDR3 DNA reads TGTGCCACCAGCAGAGATAGGGGATCTCTGAAGTACTTC.

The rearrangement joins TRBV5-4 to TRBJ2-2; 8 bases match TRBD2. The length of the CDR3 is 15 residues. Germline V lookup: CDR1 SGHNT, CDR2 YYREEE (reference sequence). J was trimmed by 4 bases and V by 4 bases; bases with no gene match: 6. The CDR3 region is CASSPGLGGTGELFF. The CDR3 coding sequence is TGTGCCAGCAGCCCGGGACTAGGTGGCACCGGGGAGCTGTTTTTT.

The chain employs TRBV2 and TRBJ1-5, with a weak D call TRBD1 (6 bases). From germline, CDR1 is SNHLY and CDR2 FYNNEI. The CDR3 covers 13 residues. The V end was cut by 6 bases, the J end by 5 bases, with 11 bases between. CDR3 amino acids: CASSQDSHQPQHF. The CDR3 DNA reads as TGTGCCAGCAGCCAGGACAGCCATCAGCCCCAGCATTTT.

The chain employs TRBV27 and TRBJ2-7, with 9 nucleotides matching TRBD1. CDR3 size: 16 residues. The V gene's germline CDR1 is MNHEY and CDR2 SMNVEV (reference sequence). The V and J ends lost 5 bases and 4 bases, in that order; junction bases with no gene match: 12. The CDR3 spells CASSPDPGTGLYEQYF. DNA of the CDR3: TGTGCCAGCAGTCCCGACCCCGGGACAGGGTTATACGAGCAGTACTTC.

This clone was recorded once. CDR3 coding DNA: TGTGCCAGCACCCTATCGGGCGGAGCCTACGAGCAGTACTTC. As protein: CASTLSGGAYEQYF. This chain joins TRBV7-9 and TRBJ2-7; no definite D call. V was trimmed by 7 bases and J by 2 bases, leaving 15 bases between them. The CDR3 spans 14 residues. Germline CDR1 SEHNR, CDR2 FQNEAQ (reference sequence).

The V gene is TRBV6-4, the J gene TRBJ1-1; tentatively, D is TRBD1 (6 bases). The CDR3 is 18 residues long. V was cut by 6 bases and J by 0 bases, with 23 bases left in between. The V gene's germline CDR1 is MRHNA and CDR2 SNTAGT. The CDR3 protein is CASRVQQGQKGMNTEAFF. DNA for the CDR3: TGTGCCAGCAGAGTTCAACAGGGACAAAAGGGCATGAACACTGAAGCTTTCTTT.

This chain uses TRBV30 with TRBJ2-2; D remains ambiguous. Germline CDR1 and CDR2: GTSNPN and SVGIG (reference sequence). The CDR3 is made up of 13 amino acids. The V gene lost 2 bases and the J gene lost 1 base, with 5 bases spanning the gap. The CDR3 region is CAWSPVNTGELFF. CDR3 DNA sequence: TGTGCCTGGAGTCCAGTGAACACCGGGGAGCTGTTTTTT.

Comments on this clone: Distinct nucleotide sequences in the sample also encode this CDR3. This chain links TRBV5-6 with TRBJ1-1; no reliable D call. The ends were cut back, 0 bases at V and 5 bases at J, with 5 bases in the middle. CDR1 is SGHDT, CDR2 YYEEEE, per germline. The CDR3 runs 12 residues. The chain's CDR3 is CASSLVGTEAFF. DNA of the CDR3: TGTGCCAGCAGCTTGGTGGGGACTGAAGCTTTCTTT.

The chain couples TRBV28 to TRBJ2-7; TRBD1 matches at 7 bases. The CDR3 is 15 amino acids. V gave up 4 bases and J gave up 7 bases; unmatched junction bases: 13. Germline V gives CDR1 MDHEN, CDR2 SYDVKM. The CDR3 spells CASSSRTGDRTEQYF. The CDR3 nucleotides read TGTGCCAGCAGTTCCAGAACAGGGGATCGAACAGAGCAGTACTTC.

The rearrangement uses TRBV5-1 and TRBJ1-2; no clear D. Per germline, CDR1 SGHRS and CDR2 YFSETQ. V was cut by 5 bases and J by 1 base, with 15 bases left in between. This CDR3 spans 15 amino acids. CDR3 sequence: CASRNPASRNYGYTF. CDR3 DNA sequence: TGCGCCAGCAGGAATCCGGCCAGTCGTAACTATGGCTACACCTTC. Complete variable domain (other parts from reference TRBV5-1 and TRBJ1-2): KAGVTQTPRYLIKTRGQQVTLSCSPISGHRSVSWYQQTPGQGLQFLFEYFSETQRNKGNFPGRFSGRQFSNSRSEMNVSTLELGDSALYLCASRNPASRNYGYTFGSGTRLTVV.

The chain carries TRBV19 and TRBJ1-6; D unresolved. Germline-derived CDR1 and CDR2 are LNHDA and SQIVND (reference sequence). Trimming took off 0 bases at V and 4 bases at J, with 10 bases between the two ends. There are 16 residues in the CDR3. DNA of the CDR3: TGTGCCAGTAGTATAGAAGGTGACTCTTATAATTCACCCCTCCACTTT. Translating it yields CASSIEGDSYNSPLHF.

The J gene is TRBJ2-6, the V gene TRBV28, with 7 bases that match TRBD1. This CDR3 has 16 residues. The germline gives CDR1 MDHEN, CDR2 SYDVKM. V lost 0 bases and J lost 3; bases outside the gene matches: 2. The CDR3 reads CASSLWTGFGANVLTF. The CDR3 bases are TGTGCCAGCAGTTTATGGACAGGGTTTGGGGCCAACGTCCTGACTTTC.

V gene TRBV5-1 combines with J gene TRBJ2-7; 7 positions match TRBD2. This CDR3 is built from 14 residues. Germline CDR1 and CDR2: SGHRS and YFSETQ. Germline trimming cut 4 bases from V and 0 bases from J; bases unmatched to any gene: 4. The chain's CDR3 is CASSNRGSSYEQYF. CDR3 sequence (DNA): TGCGCCAGCAGCAATCGCGGGAGCTCCTACGAGCAGTACTTC.

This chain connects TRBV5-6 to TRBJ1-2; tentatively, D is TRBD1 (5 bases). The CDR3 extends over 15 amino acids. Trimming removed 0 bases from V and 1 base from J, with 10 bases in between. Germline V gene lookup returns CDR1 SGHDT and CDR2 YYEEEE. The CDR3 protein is CASSLAGGLNYGYTF. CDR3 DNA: TGTGCCAGCAGCTTGGCCGGGGGACTTAACTATGGCTACACCTTC.

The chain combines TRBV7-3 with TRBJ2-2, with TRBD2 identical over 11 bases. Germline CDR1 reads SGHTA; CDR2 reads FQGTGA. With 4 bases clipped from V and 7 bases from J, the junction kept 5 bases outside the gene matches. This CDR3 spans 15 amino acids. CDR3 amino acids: CASSSLAGGVGELFF. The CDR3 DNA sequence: TGTGCCAGCAGCTCGTTAGCGGGAGGGGTCGGGGAGCTGTTTTTT.

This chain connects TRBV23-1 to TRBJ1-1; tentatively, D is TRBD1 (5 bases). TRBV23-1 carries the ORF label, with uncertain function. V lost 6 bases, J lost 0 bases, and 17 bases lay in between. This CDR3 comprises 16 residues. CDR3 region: CASRLRDGEMNTEAFF. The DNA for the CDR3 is TGCGCCAGCAGGCTCCGGGACGGAGAAATGAACACTGAAGCTTTCTTT.

DNA for the CDR3: TGTGCCAGCAGTTTGGGACGGGGTAGCAATCAGCCCCAGCATTTT. This translates into CASSLGRGSNQPQHF. The chain uses TRBV2 and TRBJ1-5; maybe TRBD1 (5 bases). V lost 5 bases, J lost 0 bases, and 11 bases lay in between. The CDR3 is 15 amino acids. Germline V gives CDR1 SNHLY, CDR2 FYNNEI.

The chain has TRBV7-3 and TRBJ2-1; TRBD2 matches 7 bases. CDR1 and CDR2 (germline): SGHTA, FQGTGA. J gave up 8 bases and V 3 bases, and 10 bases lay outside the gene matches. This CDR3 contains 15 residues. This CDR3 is CASSFLGGSPHEQFF. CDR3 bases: TGTGCCAGCAGCTTTTTAGGCGGGAGTCCCCATGAGCAGTTCTTC.